The text below deals with one T cell receptor (beta chain). No antigen is known for it. CDR1 and CDR2 from the germline V gene are SGHTA and FQGTGA. The CDR3 loop spans 14 amino acids. Trimming took off 5 bases at V and 6 bases at J, with 14 bases between the two ends. The protocol was immunoSEQ multiplex PCR, while the TCRdb copy is restricted to in-frame clones and leaves out a portion. In the table there are over 150,000 clones, 70% to 90% of which are singletons. The data belong to a study of cytomegalovirus exposure and HLA in healthy donors. Findings and caveats of the study: It was found in a later analysis that first-cohort TCR clusters tended to co-occur in the approximately 130 validation repertoires. A few CMV-associated chains proved CMV antigen-specific in vitro.

This TCR came from a human donor in good health. The sequencing input was PBMCs. V is TRBV7-3 and J is TRBJ2-1; D may be TRBD1 (6 bases). Here the CDR3 DNA reads TGTGCCAGCAGCCCCTCCCGGGACACCAATGAGCAGTTCTTC. Its translation is CASSPSRDTNEQFF.